This is a list of T cell receptor beta chains from one sample in a study of cytomegalovirus exposure and HLA in healthy donors. Assay: immunoSEQ multiplex PCR; the TCRdb copy retains only in-frame clones and omits some. The sample has fewer than 110,000 clones; roughly 82% are singletons. The sample was PBMCs. The receptors were sampled from a man aged 30 to 39 in good health and CMV-seropositive. The CDR3 runs from the conserved cysteine through the conserved F or W. A D gene is named only where the DNA matches it firmly. Where a row states a size, it is once, few, many or the class of an expanded clone; other rows omit it.

>TRBV10-2|NA|NA|TRBJ1-6
TGCGCCAGCACCCCTGGGGGCAGCGCCTTAAGCTCCTATAATTCACCCCTCCACTTT
CASTPGGSALSSYNSPLHF
>TRBV5-1|TRBD2|few|TRBJ2-1
TGCGCCAGCAGCACTGGACTAGCGGGGGTTTATGTTGAGCAGTTCTTC
CASSTGLAGVYVEQFF
>TRBV20-1|NA|NA|TRBJ1-2
TGCAGCGCACTACCCGGTTTGGGCTACACCTTC
CSALPGLGYTF
>TRBV5-1|NA|NA|TRBJ2-3
TGCGCCAGTAGCTTACGACAAAACACAGATACGCAGTATTTT
CASSLRQNTDTQYF
>TRBV7-9|NA|NA|TRBJ1-6
TGTGCCAGCAGCCCGCGCGGGGGGCCGAATTCACCCCTCCACTTT
CASSPRGGPNSPLHF
>TRBV11-3|NA|NA|TRBJ2-3
TGTGCCAGCAGCCCCCGTCGGGGGGCCACAGATACGCAGTATTTT
CASSPRRGATDTQYF
>TRBV19|NA|NA|TRBJ2-5
TGTGCCAGTAGTATGATTCGGGAGACCCAGTACTTC
CASSMIRETQYF
>TRBV7-9|NA|NA|TRBJ1-4
TGTTCCAGCAGCTTAGTGACAGGAGATGAAAAACTGTTTTTT
CSSSLVTGDEKLFF
>TRBV27|NA|NA|TRBJ1-1
TGTGCCAGCAGTTTGGGGCGTCCACTCAACACTGAAGCTTTCTTT
CASSLGRPLNTEAFF
>TRBV6-4|TRBD2|NA|TRBJ2-1
TGTGCCAGCAGTGACGGGGGGGCCTACAATGAGCAGTTCTTC
CASSDGGAYNEQFF
>TRBV7-6|TRBD1|NA|TRBJ1-1
TGTGCCAGCAGCCGTGGACAGGGTAGAATGAACACTGAAGCTTTCTTT
CASSRGQGRMNTEAFF
>TRBV19|TRBD2|NA|TRBJ2-4
TGTGCCAGTAAGGAGACTAGCGGGGGGAATAACATTCAGTACTTC
CASKETSGGNNIQYF
>TRBV6-6|TRBD1|NA|TRBJ2-1
TGTGCCAGCAGCCCCGGACAGGGACGCTACAATGAGCAGTTCTTC
CASSPGQGRYNEQFF
>TRBV15|TRBD1|NA|TRBJ1-2
TGTGCCACCACCACAACCGGGGGGGACAGACTCTCCTATGGCTACACCTTC
CATTTTGGDRLSYGYTF
>TRBV19|TRBD1|few|TRBJ1-1
TGTGCCAGTAGTATGTGGACAGGGGGCAAGAACACTGAAGCTTTCTTT
CASSMWTGGKNTEAFF